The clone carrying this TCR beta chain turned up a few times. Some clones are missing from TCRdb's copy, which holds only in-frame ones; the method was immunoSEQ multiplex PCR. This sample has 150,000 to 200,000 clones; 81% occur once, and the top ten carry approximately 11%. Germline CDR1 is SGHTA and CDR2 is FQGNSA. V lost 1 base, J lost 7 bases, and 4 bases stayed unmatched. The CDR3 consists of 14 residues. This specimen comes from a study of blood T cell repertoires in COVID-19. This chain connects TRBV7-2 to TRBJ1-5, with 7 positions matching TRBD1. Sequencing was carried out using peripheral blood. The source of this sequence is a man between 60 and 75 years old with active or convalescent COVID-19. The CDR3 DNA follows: TGTGCCAGCAGCTTAGAAGGGGGCCAGCAGCCCCAGCATTTT. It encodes CASSLEGGQQPQHF.